Listed here is a single T cell receptor beta chain. The source of the sample is a study of T cells in localized non-small cell lung cancer. Clones were sequenced by immunoSEQ multiplex PCR, and TCRdb holds only the in-frame ones, with some missing. The data show about 2,400 clones, 20% to 25% seen once. Material: normal lung tissue next to the tumor, obtained before any cancer treatment. This sequence originates from a man aged 35 to 70 with stage I squamous cell lung carcinoma.

CDR3 sequence: CASSYMATGDTEAFF. The CDR3 nucleotides read TGTGCCAGCAGCTATATGGCGACAGGGGACACTGAAGCTTTCTTT. V usage is TRBV11-3 and J usage is TRBJ1-1; TRBD1 agrees at 8 bases. CDR1 SGHNT and CDR2 YENEEA come from the germline V gene. CDR3 size: 15 residues. V was clipped by 4 bases and J by 3 bases; unmatched bases: 7.